This T cell receptor (beta chain) was obtained from a study of monozygotic twins with inflammatory bowel disease (dated by TCRdb to the late 2010s). Broadly, across the study: In total, about 30 monozygotic twin pairs made up the full study: 19 Danish pairs, all IBD-discordant, plus nine German pairs, of which four were IBD-concordant and five were IBD-discordant. Each individual had, on average, about 151 000 unique TCRalpha sequences and 181 000 unique TCRbeta sequences available for analysis. The search for disease-associated traits relied mainly on comparing IBD patients with their genetically identical healthy co-twins within discordant pairs. What the research found in general, with its limitations: The results gave no support for a single strong signal or clonotype linked to IBD. Measured by the inverse Simpson index, TCRbeta repertoire diversity was lower in IBD patients than in their healthy co-twins. Compared with healthy twins, IBD patients had fewer clonotypes in common with other individuals, a difference most pronounced in patients showing signs of disease activity. Repertoire similarity did not differ between concordant and discordant twins, which could be due to limited statistical power. Different T cell subtypes could not be distinguished in the analysis. Because patients were on differing immunosuppressive treatments, the repertoires may have picked up extra background noise and inter-individual variability.

Library generation was performed with 5' RACE. The input for every TCR library was approximately 3,500 ng of total RNA. cDNA was synthesized with SMARTScribe reverse transcriptase in eight separate reactions per sample. During cDNA synthesis, template switching introduced unique molecular identifiers that contained a 6-nucleotide sample barcode. Two nested PCRs of 16 and 9 cycles amplified the TCRalpha and TCRbeta cDNA, and bead purification followed each PCR. Before amplification, the cDNA was treated with uracil DNA-glycosylase and purified using the QIAquick PCR purification kit. In the second PCR, Illumina TruSeq-compatible adapters and sample-specific barcodes were added. TapeStation and Qubit were used to check library quality and concentration, and approximately 5.4 ng of each library was pooled. Pooled libraries were sequenced on an Illumina HiSeq2500 single-index Rapid Run with 2 x 100 bp reads and custom sequencing primers. In the paper's pipeline: PCR and sequencing errors were corrected by UMI-based consensus assembly using MiGEC version 1.2.6. MiXCR version 2.1.1 was used for V(D)J alignment, clonotype assembly and CDR3 extraction. To normalise gene usage, clonotype sharing and MAIT/NKT TCR abundance, the analysis used the top 1000, 10 000 and 20 000 clonotypes per sample. Diversity was computed as the inverse Simpson index with the vegan R package after downsampling to 27 000 UMIs. Statistical testing used paired Mann-Whitney U tests on the discordant twin pairs and applied Benjamini-Hochberg correction for multiple testing. TCRdb reprocessed the reads, so every CDR3 protein sequence counts as one entry and DNA is not shown. The V and J calls and clone size come from TCRdb's table, not from the authors' own analysis. This sample's table contains approximately 330,000 distinct CDR3 sequences. The leading ten clones occupy 2% to 2.5% of the sample.

About this clonotype: No antigen is known for it.

CDR1 and CDR2, per the germline V gene, are KGHSH and LQKENI. Taken from cysteine to phenylalanine, the CDR3 has 15 residues. No DNA is listed. From each donor, an approximately 2.6 ml peripheral blood sample was collected into PAXgene tubes and kept at -80 degrees C. Without any T cell sorting, total RNA was extracted from whole blood using the PAXgene blood miRNA kit on an automated QIAcube. Deep TCRalpha and TCRbeta repertoire profiling with unique molecular barcoding was performed on peripheral blood of monozygotic twin pairs concordant or discordant for inflammatory bowel disease. Smoking habits were recorded for all twin pairs, with individuals classified as current, former or never smokers.

The specimen was blood. The TCR comes from a human donor with ulcerative colitis or Crohn's disease, or a healthy co-twin of an affected twin (not recorded which). The rearranged segments are TRBV18 and TRBJ1-1; no DNA is available, so the TRBD1 call from TCRdb remains unchecked. The CDR3 reads CASSLGDRTKTEAFF.